A selection of T cell receptor beta chains follows, all from one sample in a study of T cells after yellow fever vaccination. MiXCR, applied by TCRdb to the 5' RACE reads, yields one record per CDR3 protein. The data contain around 50,000 distinct CDR3 sequences, roughly 7% of them singletons. This material consisted of CD8+ T cells sorted from PBMCs, taken roughly 15 days after the first yellow fever vaccination. The receptor set was obtained from a man aged 18 to 30 who received the YFV17D yellow fever vaccine. Each CDR3 is given with its conserved first and last residue. D genes are given only for firm matches. The size entry is marked missing in some rows and otherwise reads once, few, many or a size class.

j_call clone_size d_call v_call cdr3_nt cdr3_aa
TRBJ2-5 many TRBD2 TRBV12-3/TRBV12-4 TGTGCCAGCAGTTCGCTCCTAGCGGGGTTGGAGACCCAGTACTTC CASSSLLAGLETQYF
TRBJ1-1 many NA TRBV6-2/TRBV6-3 TGTGCCAGCAGTGTGGGGAAGTTTGGGATTACTGAAGCTTTCTTT CASSVGKFGITEAFF
TRBJ1-3 many NA TRBV20-1 TGCAGTGCTAGAGATACGACACTTGGAAACACCATATATTTT CSARDTTLGNTIYF
TRBJ2-2 many NA TRBV7-9 TGTGCCACTCAGGTCCCGAACACCGGGGAGCTGTTTTTT CATQVPNTGELFF
TRBJ1-2 many TRBD1 TRBV11-2 TGTGCCAGCAGCCAAGACCAGGGACAGACGTTTTTATTCTATGGCTACACCTTC CASSQDQGQTFLFYGYTF
TRBJ2-2 many NA TRBV6-4 TGTGCCAGCAGTGACGGGGTATCGGACACCGGGGAGCTGTTTTTT CASSDGVSDTGELFF
TRBJ2-3 few NA TRBV6-2/TRBV6-3 TGTGCCAGCGCGGGGTCACGGGGCGGACTTTTGGGTATGGGAACAGATACGCAGTATTTT CASAGSRGGLLGMGTDTQYF
TRBJ1-2 many TRBD1 TRBV4-2 TGTGCCAGCAGCCAAGTTGGGACAGGGTTGTCCTATGGCTACACCTTC CASSQVGTGLSYGYTF
TRBJ2-5 many NA TRBV28 TGTGCCAGCAGTTCCCCGGTGGTGCAGGAGACCCAGTACTTC CASSSPVVQETQYF
TRBJ1-6 many TRBD1 TRBV6-5 TGTGCCAGCAAATCCGTAACAGGGGTTTCACCCCTCCACTTT CASKSVTGVSPLHF
TRBJ2-2 many NA TRBV20-1 TGCAGTGCTAGAGATGGGGGGATGAACACCGGGGAGCTGTTTTTT CSARDGGMNTGELFF
TRBJ2-5 many NA TRBV20-1 TGCACCGCTTCGGAGATGCAGACCCAGTACTTC CTASEMQTQYF
TRBJ2-5 NA NA TRBV7-9 TGTGCCAGCGAACCGCCGACAGCCGAAGAGACCCAGTACTTC CASEPPTAEETQYF
TRBJ2-1 many TRBD2 TRBV7-7 TGTGCTAGCAGCTTACCGGGGGGATGGGATGAGCAGTTCTTC CASSLPGGWDEQFF
TRBJ1-1 many NA TRBV10-3 TGTGCCATCATAAAGGAAGGAGTGGGGGTTGGAACTGAAGCTTTCTTT CAIIKEGVGVGTEAFF
TRBJ2-7 many TRBD2 TRBV2 TGTGCCAGCAGTGAAGAGAGCGGGGGTTTCTACGAGCAGTACTTC CASSEESGGFYEQYF
TRBJ2-1 many NA TRBV7-9 TGTGCCAGCAGCCCGGAGGGGGGGCCCGCTTACAATGAGCAGTTCTTC CASSPEGGPAYNEQFF
TRBJ1-5 many NA TRBV9 TGTGCCAGCAGCGCGGGGGGAGGGATCAATCAGCCCCAGCATTTT CASSAGGGINQPQHF
TRBJ1-2 many TRBD1 TRBV29-1 TGCAGCGTCGACGAGGACAGGGTAGTCTATGGCTACACCTTC CSVDEDRVVYGYTF
TRBJ2-1 many TRBD2 TRBV20-1 TGCAGTGCTAGAGATTCTAGCGGAGCATACAATGAGCAGTTCTTC CSARDSSGAYNEQFF
TRBJ2-3 many NA TRBV29-1 TGCAGCGTTGATTTGGCAGATACGCAGTATTTT CSVDLADTQYF
TRBJ1-1 many NA TRBV5-1 TGCGCCAGCAGCGTGCGTCAGGGAGGCACTGAAGCTTTCTTT CASSVRQGGTEAFF
TRBJ1-4 many NA TRBV5-1 TGCGCCAGCAGCTTGGCCGGACCCACCTTTAATGAAAAACTGTTTTTT CASSLAGPTFNEKLFF
TRBJ2-5 NA NA TRBV12-3/TRBV12-4 TGTGCCAGCAGTTTAGAGGTCGGGGGGCGCCTAAAGACCCAGTACTTC CASSLEVGGRLKTQYF
TRBJ2-5 many NA TRBV29-1 TGCAGCGTTGATGTCCGGGAGACCCAGTACTTC CSVDVRETQYF
TRBJ2-1 few TRBD1 TRBV28 TGTGCCAGCCATACCCGGGGACAGGACCACAATGAGCAGTTCTTC CASHTRGQDHNEQFF
TRBJ2-7 many NA TRBV4-2 TGTGCCAGCAGCCAAGAAGGTGCCTACCGAAGCTCCTACGAGCAGTACTTC CASSQEGAYRSSYEQYF
TRBJ2-1 many NA TRBV5-1 TGCGCCAGCAGCTCGGGGTGGGGGCTCATGCACAATGAGCAGTTCTTC CASSSGWGLMHNEQFF
TRBJ2-5 many NA TRBV20-1 TGCAGTGCAGCTCAAGAGACCCAGTACTTC CSAAQETQYF
TRBJ2-7 many NA TRBV5-6 TGTGCCAGCAGCTTTTTCTCCGGCAAGCAGTACTTC CASSFFSGKQYF
TRBJ2-1 many NA TRBV11-2 TGTGCCAGCAGCCCCGAATACAATGAGCAGTTCTTC CASSPEYNEQFF
TRBJ1-1 many TRBD1 TRBV4-1 TGCGCCAGCACCGCCCGGGACAGGGTCACTGAAGCTTTCTTT CASTARDRVTEAFF
TRBJ1-3 NA NA TRBV13 TGTGCCAGCAGCTTAGGGTTCTCTGGAAACACCATATATTTT CASSLGFSGNTIYF
TRBJ2-7 many NA TRBV7-8 TGTGCCAGCAGCCCGTACTCCTACGAGCAGTACTTC CASSPYSYEQYF
TRBJ2-5 many TRBD1 TRBV9 TGTGCCAGCAGCGGCGGGACAGGGAGAGGAGAGACCCAGTACTTC CASSGGTGRGETQYF
TRBJ2-6 many TRBD1 TRBV4-3 TGCGCCAGCAGCCAAGAGGGACAGTCTGGGGCCAACGTCCTGACTTTC CASSQEGQSGANVLTF
TRBJ2-5 many TRBD1 TRBV29-1 TGCAGCGTCACGACAGGGGGCGAATTTGAGACCCAGTACTTC CSVTTGGEFETQYF
TRBJ2-5 many TRBD2 TRBV4-1 TGCGCCAGCAGGGACGCGGGGGGGGGAGAGACCCAGTACTTC CASRDAGGGETQYF
TRBJ2-3 NA NA TRBV7-9 TGTGCCAGCAGCGCACCAGTGGGGAGCACAGATACGCAGTATTTT CASSAPVGSTDTQYF
TRBJ1-2 few TRBD1 TRBV27 TGTGCCAGCAGTTTATCCGGGACAGGGTATGGCTACACCTTC CASSLSGTGYGYTF
TRBJ2-1 many NA TRBV12-3/TRBV12-4 TGTGCCAGCAGTTCAGGGGGGCAAAGTGAGCAGTTCTTC CASSSGGQSEQFF
TRBJ1-5 many TRBD1 TRBV11-3 TGTGCCAGCAGTCTCGGGACAGCCATTAATCAGCCCCAGCATTTT CASSLGTAINQPQHF
TRBJ2-1 many TRBD1 TRBV5-5 TGTGCCAGCAGCTTGAGCGTCGGGACAGTAAACTACAATGAGCAGTTCTTC CASSLSVGTVNYNEQFF
TRBJ1-6 NA TRBD1 TRBV12-3/TRBV12-4 TGTGCCAGCAGCGACGGACAGGGACTTGCATCACCCCTCCACTTT CASSDGQGLASPLHF